These 3 T cell receptor beta chains were sequenced from one sample in a study of blood T cell repertoires in COVID-19. Libraries were prepared by immunoSEQ multiplex PCR; TCRdb keeps only in-frame clonotypes and omits some of them. The data show roughly 57,000 clones, roughly 90% seen once. The sequenced sample consisted of peripheral blood. The source of these receptors is a human donor in a cohort sampled during active COVID-19.

V and J are TRBV10-3 and TRBJ2-5; 12 nucleotides line up with TRBD2. Unmatched junction bases numbered 5, after V lost 0 bases and J lost 6 bases. There are 16 residues in the CDR3. Germline CDR1 reads ENHRY; CDR2 reads SYGVKD. The CDR3 DNA follows: TGTGCCATCAGTGAGTCGGCGACTAGCGGGAGTCAGACCCAGTACTTC. Translating gives CAISESATSGSQTQYF.

The gene calls are TRBV19 and TRBJ1-5; D remains unclear. V lost 1 base and J lost 4, with 11 bases in between. The CDR3 loop spans 15 amino acids. Germline V CDR1 and CDR2: LNHDA, SQIVND (reference sequence). CDR3 residues: CASSIGRSENQPQHF. In nucleotides, the CDR3 is TGTGCCAGTAGTATAGGGAGATCAGAAAATCAGCCCCAGCATTTT.

The V call is TRBV28, the J call TRBJ2-7, with unresolved D. Trimming took off 11 bases at V and 1 base at J, with 24 bases between the two ends. Looked up from germline, CDR1 is MDHEN and CDR2 is SYDVKM. The CDR3 is 16 residues long. The CDR3: CAPRRPLIPASYEQYF. CDR3 nucleotide sequence: TGTGCCCCGCGGCGGCCGTTGATCCCAGCGTCCTACGAGCAGTACTTC.